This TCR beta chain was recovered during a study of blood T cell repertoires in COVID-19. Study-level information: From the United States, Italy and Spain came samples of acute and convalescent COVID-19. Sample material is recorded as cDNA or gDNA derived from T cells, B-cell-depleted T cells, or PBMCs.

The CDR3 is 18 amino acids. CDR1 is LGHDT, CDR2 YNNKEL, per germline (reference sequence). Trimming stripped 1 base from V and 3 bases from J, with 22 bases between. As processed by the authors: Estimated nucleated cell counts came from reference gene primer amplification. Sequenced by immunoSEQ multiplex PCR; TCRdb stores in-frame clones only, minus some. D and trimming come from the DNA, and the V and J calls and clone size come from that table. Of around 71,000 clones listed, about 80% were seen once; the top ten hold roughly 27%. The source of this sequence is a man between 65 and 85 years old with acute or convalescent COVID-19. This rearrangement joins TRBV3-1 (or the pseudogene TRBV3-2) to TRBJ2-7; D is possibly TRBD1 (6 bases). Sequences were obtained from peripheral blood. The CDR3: CASSQGDRGGPLSYEQYF. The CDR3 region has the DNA TGTGCCAGCAGCCAAGGGGACCGAGGGGGTCCGCTAAGCTACGAGCAGTACTTC.